The T cell receptor (beta chain) under discussion was sequenced for a study of STAT5B mutations in CD4+ large granular lymphocyte leukemia (dated by TCRdb to the early 2020s). Broadly, across the study: Among healthy controls, the CDR3 'QG' motif was associated with a particular HLA allele. The study compared the TCRbeta repertoires of patients with CD4+ T-cell large granular lymphocyte leukemia against those of healthy blood donors. Flow cytometry on FACSCanto II or FACSVerse showed that the purified fractions were more than 95% pure among lymphocytes.

Here is what the overall study found, with its caveats: The data were not HLA-matched, and the higher clonality in CD4+ T-LGLL than in CD8+ T-LGLL could be due to the relatively small sample size. TRBV06-family usage was enriched among the top patient clones (8/27) compared with healthy controls (2/35). Main leukemic clonotypes were private to each patient, although over 20% appeared at low frequency in other patients' non-leukemic repertoires. Greater clonality appeared to be present in CD4-sorted patient repertoires than in healthy CD4+ repertoires, and the difference was retained after the putative leukemic clones were removed.

The immunoSEQ assay at survey resolution was used to sequence TCRbeta rearrangements from genomic DNA. The paper's processing steps were these. In the TCR sequencing data, the smallest productive clonotype frequency that could be detected was 2.59 x 10-5. Only productive TCRbeta rearrangements, meaning sequences that were complete and in-frame, were kept for the analyses. Simpson clonality, calculated in the immunoSEQ Analyzer version 3.0, was used as the measure of sample clonality. Clones were categorized by frequency as very rare, small, medium, large (1-20%) or hyperexpanded (>20%). Generation probabilities were estimated with OLGA 1.2.3, V-gene circos plots were generated with VDJtools, specificities were searched for in VDJdb, and CDR3 motifs were identified with GLIPH. TCRdb's version of the immuneACCESS table is confined to in-frame rearrangements and falls short of the full clone set. An unresolved V gene accounts for under half of the shortfall where checked; the remainder is of unknown origin. V and J calls and clone size are copied from that table; D and trimming were computed from the DNA. The sample table records about 46,000 clones; about 80% of these occur just once. The top ten constitute about 0.33% of the sample.

Buffy coats from 37 blood donors, supplied by the Finnish Red Cross blood service, were used as healthy controls. All TCR-sequenced material derived from peripheral blood: patient blood samples and healthy donor buffy coats. Peripheral blood mononuclear cells were isolated by Ficoll-Hypaque gradient centrifugation. CD4+ cells were magnetically purified from the buffy coats of healthy controls. Genomic DNA was extracted using the Gentra Puregene Cell and Tissue kit, and a Qubit 2.0 fluorometer was used to quantify it. As concerns this clone: There is no known antigen for this receptor. Qualities for individual bases were not recorded, and no much larger clone is one base off.

Its CDR3 holds 17 amino acids, cysteine through phenylalanine. The kept DNA is CDR3 alone, 51 bases in frame from the first base. CDR1 and CDR2 are read off the germline V gene as SGHRS and YFSETQ. The junction shows trimming of 4 bases on V and 4 bases on J, plus 24 bases between the germline ends. The chain joins TRBV5-1 to TRBJ2-7; the D call could be TRBD1 or TRBD2, with each sharing 6 bases. What was sequenced was CD4+ T cells from blood buffy coats. This clonotype was sampled from a human donor in good health. In nucleotides, the sequence is TGCGCCAGCAGCAGCGTCCCAGTCGGGCGCGGGACATACGAGCAGTACTTC. It encodes CASSSVPVGRGTYEQYF.